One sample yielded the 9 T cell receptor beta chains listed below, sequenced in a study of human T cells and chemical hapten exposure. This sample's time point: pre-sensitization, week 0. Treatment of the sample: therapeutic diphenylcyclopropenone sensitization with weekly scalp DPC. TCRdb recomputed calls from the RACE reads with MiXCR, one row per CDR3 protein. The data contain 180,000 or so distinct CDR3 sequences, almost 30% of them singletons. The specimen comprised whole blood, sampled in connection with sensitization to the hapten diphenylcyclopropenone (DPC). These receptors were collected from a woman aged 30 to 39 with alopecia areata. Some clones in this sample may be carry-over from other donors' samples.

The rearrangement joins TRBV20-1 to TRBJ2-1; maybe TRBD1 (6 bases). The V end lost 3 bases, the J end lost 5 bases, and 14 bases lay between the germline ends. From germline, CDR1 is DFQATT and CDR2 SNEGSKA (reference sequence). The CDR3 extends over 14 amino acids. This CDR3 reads CSARLGALDNEQFF. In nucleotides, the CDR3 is TGCAGTGCTAGGTTGGGGGCTCTCGACAATGAGCAGTTCTTC.

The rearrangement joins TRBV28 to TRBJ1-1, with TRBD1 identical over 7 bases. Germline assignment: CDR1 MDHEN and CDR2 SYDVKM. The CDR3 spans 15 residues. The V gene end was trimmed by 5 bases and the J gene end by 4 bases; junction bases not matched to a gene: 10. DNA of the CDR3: TGTGCCAGCAGTCGTGGTGACAGGGTGGGCACTGAAGCTTTCTTT. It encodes CASSRGDRVGTEAFF.

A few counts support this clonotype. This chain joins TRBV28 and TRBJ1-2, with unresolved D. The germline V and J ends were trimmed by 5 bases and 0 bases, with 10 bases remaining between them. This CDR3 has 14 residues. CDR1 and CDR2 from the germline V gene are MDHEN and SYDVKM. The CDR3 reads CASSPRQTNYGYTF. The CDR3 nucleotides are TGTGCCAGCAGTCCGCGCCAGACTAACTATGGCTACACCTTC.

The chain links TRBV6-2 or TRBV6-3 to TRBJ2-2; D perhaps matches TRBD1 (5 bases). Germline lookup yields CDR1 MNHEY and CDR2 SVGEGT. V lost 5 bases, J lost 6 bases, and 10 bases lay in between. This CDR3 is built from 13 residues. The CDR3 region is CASSTRESGELFF. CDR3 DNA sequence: TGTGCCAGCAGTACCAGGGAATCCGGGGAGCTGTTTTTT.

The CDR3 bases are TGTGCCAGCAGCAGCCTGATTGGGGCCCTAAAAAGCTCCTACGAGCAGTACTTC. Amino acid sequence: CASSSLIGALKSSYEQYF. V usage is TRBV21-1 and J usage is TRBJ2-7; TRBD2 is the table's D call, not checked against the DNA. TRBV21-1 is given as a pseudogene. CDR3 size: 18 residues.

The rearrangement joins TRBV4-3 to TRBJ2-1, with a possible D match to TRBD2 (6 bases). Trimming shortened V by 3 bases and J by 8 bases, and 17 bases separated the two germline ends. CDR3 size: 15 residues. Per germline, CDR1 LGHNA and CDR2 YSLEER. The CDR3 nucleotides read TGCGCCAGCAGCCATGGGTTGTTGGGGGGAGATGAGCAGTTCTTC. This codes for CASSHGLLGGDEQFF.

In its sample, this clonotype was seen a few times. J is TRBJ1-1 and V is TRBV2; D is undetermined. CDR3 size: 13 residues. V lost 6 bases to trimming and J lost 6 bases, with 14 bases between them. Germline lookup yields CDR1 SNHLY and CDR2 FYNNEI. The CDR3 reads CASSYGLGAEAFF. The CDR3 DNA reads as TGTGCCAGCAGCTACGGCCTCGGCGCTGAAGCTTTCTTT.

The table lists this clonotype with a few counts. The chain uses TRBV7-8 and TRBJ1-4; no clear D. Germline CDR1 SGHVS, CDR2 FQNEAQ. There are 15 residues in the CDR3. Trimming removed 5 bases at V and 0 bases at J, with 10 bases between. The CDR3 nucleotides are TGTGCCAGCAGCCGTGCCAGAGCAACTAATGAAAAACTGTTTTTT. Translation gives CASSRARATNEKLFF.

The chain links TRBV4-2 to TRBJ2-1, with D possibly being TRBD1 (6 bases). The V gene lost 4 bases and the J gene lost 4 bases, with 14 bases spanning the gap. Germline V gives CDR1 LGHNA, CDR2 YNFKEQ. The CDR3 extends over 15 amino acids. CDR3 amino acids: CASSPGAGEYNEQFF. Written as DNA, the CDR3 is TGTGCCAGCAGCCCCGGGGCAGGGGAGTACAATGAGCAGTTCTTC.